These 25 T cell receptor beta chains were sequenced from one sample in a study of regulatory T cells in long-lasting Graves disease. This sample's time point: newly diagnosed GD, antithyroid drugs for less than 3 months. PBMC-extracted RNA yielded the TCR library. Construction of TCR beta libraries relied on iRepertoire HTBI primers and on Arm-PCR targeting CDR3 regions. TCRdb re-analysed the multiplex PCR reads in MiXCR, keeping a single row per CDR3 protein. Among roughly 440,000 distinct CDR3 sequences, 16% were seen once, and the ten largest hold 20% to 25%. Another study also made use of these data, one on T cells in Graves' hyperthyroidism and ophthalmopathy.

The specimen was peripheral blood mononuclear cells (PBMCs), collected at new diagnosis, from a patient treated with antithyroid drugs. These receptors were taken from a woman between 18 and 30 years old with Graves disease.

This clonotype was counted between two and nine times. The V and J genes are TRBV6-2 or TRBV6-3 and TRBJ2-2; D is perhaps TRBD1 (6 bases). CDR3 length: 16 amino acids. Looked up from germline, CDR1 is MNHEY and CDR2 is SVGEGT. V was clipped by 0 bases and J by 3 bases, with 11 bases between them. The CDR3 DNA follows: TGTGCCAGCAGTTACTCTTTGGGGGCTTACACCGGGGAGCTGTTTTTT. It yields the protein CASSYSLGAYTGELFF.

This clonotype was seen at least ten times. This chain connects TRBV7-2 to TRBJ2-1; no firm D call. The CDR3 has 12 amino acids. V lost 5 bases and J lost 9, with 11 bases in between. Germline V gene sequence: CDR1 SGHTA, CDR2 FQGNSA. CDR3 sequence (DNA): TGTGCCAGCAGCGTACTTTACGGTGAGCAGTTCTTC. It is translated as CASSVLYGEQFF.

V usage is TRBV27 and J usage is TRBJ1-4, with a tentative D call TRBD1 (5 bases). There are 16 residues in the CDR3. Trimming pared 5 bases from V and 8 bases from J, leaving 21 bases between. Germline CDR1 and CDR2: MNHEY and SMNVEV (reference sequence). CDR3 coding DNA: TGTGCCAGCAGTCCCGACTGGGGCCTCGCGGGAGAAAAACTGTTTTTT. It specifies CASSPDWGLAGEKLFF.

In this sample, this clonotype turned up many times. V gene TRBV28 combines with J gene TRBJ1-2, with 8 bases matching TRBD1. CDR1 MDHEN and CDR2 SYDVKM come from the germline V gene. The CDR3 spans 14 residues. Trimming at V came to 2 bases and at J to 5 bases, leaving 4 bases not matched to a gene. CDR3 coding DNA: TGTGCCAGCAGTTTAGGGACAGGCGGTTATGGCTACACCTTC. It translates to CASSLGTGGYGYTF.

This clonotype has at least ten counts. The chain couples TRBV7-2 to TRBJ2-1; TRBD2 matches 9 bases. The J call may be in error: the DNA end matches TRBJ2-4 better. Per germline, CDR1 SGHTA and CDR2 FQGNSA. CDR3 size: 17 residues. The CDR3 DNA sequence: TGTGCCAGCAGCCTAGGCGCCCTAGCGGGGCGGGGGAACATTCAGTACTTC. This codes for CASSLGALAGRGNIQYF.

As for this clonotype: A clone one base away is much larger, so this may be a read error. V and J are TRBV10-3 and TRBJ2-3; D is perhaps TRBD1 (5 bases). The assigned J gene may be wrong: the sequence end matches TRBJ2-1 better. Germline V gene sequence: CDR1 ENHRY, CDR2 SYGVKD. This CDR3 contains 13 residues. CDR3 bases: TGTGCCATCAGATACGACAGTTCCTACGAGCAGTTCTTC. This gives the protein CAIRYDSSYEQFF.

Regarding this clonotype: A much larger clone differs from this one at a single base, so this may be a read error. This CDR3 is missing its conserved last phenylalanine or tryptophan, likely due to a read error. V and J are TRBV29-1 and TRBJ2-7; D may correspond to TRBD1 or TRBD2 (5 bases each). The germline CDR1 and CDR2 sequences are SQVTM and ANQGSEA. V was clipped by 4 bases and J by 2 bases, with 12 bases between them. The CDR3 extends over 13 amino acids. CDR3 DNA: TGCAGCGTTGTCGGGACGGGCACCTACGAGCAGTACCTC. Translation gives CSVVGTGTYEQYL.

V is TRBV30 and J is TRBJ2-1; TRBD2 agrees at 10 bases. The J segment lost 7 bases and the V segment lost 5 bases, leaving 5 bases of the junction unmatched. CDR1 and CDR2 from the germline V gene are GTSNPN and SVGIG (reference sequence). This CDR3 contains 13 residues. The CDR3 protein is CAWASGSTNEQFF. The DNA of the CDR3 is TGTGCCTGGGCTAGCGGGAGTACAAATGAGCAGTTCTTC.

The table lists this clonotype with many counts. The V gene is TRBV12-3 or TRBV12-4, the J gene TRBJ2-1; 11 bases are a match to TRBD2. Trimming removed 0 bases from V and 5 bases from J; junction bases left unmatched: 3. This CDR3 spans 16 amino acids. The CDR3 region has the DNA TGTGCCAGCAGTTTAGCTAGCGGGAGGGTAAACAATGAGCAGTTCTTC. This gives the protein CASSLASGRVNNEQFF.

A few counts support this clonotype. The chain uses TRBV12-3 or TRBV12-4 and TRBJ1-4; TRBD1 matches 9 bases. This CDR3 is 15 amino acids long. Trimming removed 6 bases from V and 5 bases from J; junction bases left unmatched: 7. This CDR3 is CASSLTGTGNEKLFF. The CDR3 region has the DNA TGTGCCAGCAGCCTAACCGGGACAGGGAATGAAAAACTGTTTTTT.

This clonotype has at least ten counts. A read error may be the cause here, since a much bigger clone is one base away. The chain joins TRBV28 to TRBJ2-3, with D possibly TRBD1 on 6 matching bases. Trimming left V 6 bases short and J 8 bases short, with 15 bases between. This CDR3 spans 13 amino acids. Germline CDR1 MDHEN, CDR2 SYDVKM. The CDR3 is CASSDRPQITQYF. The DNA of the CDR3 is TGTGCCAGCAGCGACAGGCCTCAAATTACGCAGTATTTT.

The chain is built from TRBV11-2 and TRBJ2-5; D is unresolved. V was cut by 0 bases and J by 5 bases, with 10 bases left in between. Germline V gene lookup returns CDR1 SGHAT and CDR2 FQNNGV. CDR3 length equals 14 residues. CDR3 coding DNA: TGTGCCAGCAGCTTAGATGTGGGGTGGGAGACCCAGTACTTC. Its translation is CASSLDVGWETQYF.

This sequence joins TRBV5-6 and TRBJ1-2; 7 nucleotides match TRBD1. The CDR3 is 15 amino acids. Germline trimming cut 3 bases from V and 0 bases from J; bases unmatched to any gene: 5. Looked up from germline, CDR1 is SGHDT and CDR2 is YYEEEE. The CDR3 region is CASSSTGSTNYGYTF. The CDR3 DNA sequence: TGTGCCAGCAGCTCGACAGGGAGTACTAACTATGGCTACACCTTC.

The sample holds many counts of this clonotype. The V and J genes are TRBV7-2 and TRBJ2-3; possibly TRBD2 for D (5 bases). CDR3 length equals 14 residues. Germline assignment: CDR1 SGHTA and CDR2 FQGNSA. Trimming removed 0 bases at V and 4 bases at J, with 8 bases between. The CDR3 region is CASSLAGVADTQYF. The DNA for the CDR3 is TGTGCCAGCAGCTTAGCGGGAGTGGCAGATACGCAGTATTTT.

This clonotype was found many times. V gene TRBV12-3 or TRBV12-4 combines with J gene TRBJ1-1; the match to TRBD1 covers 7 bases. This CDR3 region has 15 residues. The junction had 10 bases not matched to a gene; V was cut back by 7 bases and J by 2 bases. The chain's CDR3 is CASTHTAGGNTEAFF. CDR3 nucleotide sequence: TGTGCCAGCACCCACACGGCAGGGGGAAACACTGAAGCTTTCTTT.

Comment on this clonotype: A much more abundant neighbour one base away suggests this may be a read error. The CDR3 loop is CAITGRDQVTQYF. CDR3 nucleotides: TGTGCCATAACTGGGCGCGATCAAGTGACCCAGTACTTC. The chain combines TRBV2 with TRBJ2-1, with unresolved D. The last part of the DNA fits TRBJ2-5 better; the J call may be wrong. Germline V gene data show CDR1 as SNHLY and CDR2 as FYNNEI. The CDR3 loop spans 13 amino acids.

This clonotype has only a few counts. CDR3 in DNA: TGTGCCAGCAGCCAAGTTGGAACGAGAAACCAAGAGACCCAGTACTTC. Translation: CASSQVGTRNQETQYF. The chain couples TRBV14 to TRBJ2-5; no reliable D call. Trimming shortened V by 1 base and J by 0 bases, and 12 bases separated the two germline ends. Germline V gene lookup returns CDR1 SGHDN and CDR2 FVKESK. The CDR3 is 16 residues long.

This clonotype was observed a handful of times. This chain uses TRBV5-1 with TRBJ2-1; the match to TRBD1 covers 7 bases. The trim removed 7 bases at V and 6 bases at J, leaving 7 bases unmatched. CDR3 length: 13 amino acids. From germline, CDR1 is SGHRS and CDR2 YFSETQ. CDR3 nucleotides: TGCGCCAGCCGGACAGGTGCCCCCAATGAGCAGTTCTTC. Translation gives CASRTGAPNEQFF.

This clonotype was counted many times. The chain has TRBV28 and TRBJ1-2; possibly TRBD1 for D (5 bases). Germline V gene data show CDR1 as MDHEN and CDR2 as SYDVKM. Trimming shortened V by 3 bases and J by 3 bases, and 14 bases separated the two germline ends. The CDR3 has 15 residues. CDR3 bases: TGTGCCAGCAGTTTTCGGAGACAGATTTACTATGGCTACACCTTC. This gives the protein CASSFRRQIYYGYTF.

Turning to this clonotype: A read error may produce the germline difference seen at one junction end. This chain joins TRBV20-1 and TRBJ1-2, with unresolved D. Germline assignment: CDR1 DFQATT and CDR2 SNEGSKA (reference sequence). This CDR3 region has 13 residues. CDR3 sequence: CSARAPPDYDYTF. CDR3 nucleotide sequence: TGCAGTGCGAGGGCCCCCCCGGACTATGACTACACCTTC.

This clonotype was recorded at least ten times. The chain carries TRBV6-1 and TRBJ1-5, with TRBD1 matching over 7 bases. Germline V gene lookup returns CDR1 MNHNS and CDR2 SASEGT. The CDR3 is 15 residues long. Trimming took 5 bases from V and 6 from J; bases not matched to a gene: 10. The CDR3 protein is CASSRTGASGQPQHF. CDR3 in DNA: TGTGCCAGCAGTAGAACAGGGGCGAGCGGTCAGCCCCAGCATTTT.

V gene TRBV20-1 combines with J gene TRBJ1-4, with D possibly being TRBD1 (5 bases). V was trimmed by 3 bases and J by 17 bases, leaving 16 bases between them. The CDR3 contains 11 residues. Germline CDR1 reads DFQATT; CDR2 reads SNEGSKA (reference sequence). The DNA of the CDR3 is TGCAGTGCTAGGTCCCAGGGTCGAGTTTTTTTT. Translation gives CSARSQGRVFF.

The chain couples TRBV6-2 or TRBV6-3 to TRBJ1-2; tentatively, D is TRBD1 (5 bases). The CDR3 is 15 amino acids. Germline values: CDR1 MNHEY, CDR2 SVGEGT. Trimming removed 10 bases at V and 3 bases at J, with 21 bases between. The CDR3 DNA follows: TGTGCCACCGCCATAGCAGGGCGGGGTGACTATGGCTACACCTTC. Encoded protein: CATAIAGRGDYGYTF.

This clonotype was counted many times. The V and J genes are TRBV6-1 and TRBJ2-3; D remains ambiguous. CDR1 and CDR2 from the germline V gene are MNHNS and SASEGT. This CDR3 region has 11 residues. V was shortened by 7 bases and J by 2 bases, with 4 bases between the two germline ends. The chain's CDR3 is CASKTTDTQYF. CDR3 sequence (DNA): TGTGCCAGCAAAACCACAGATACGCAGTATTTT.

In its sample, this clonotype was seen many times. The chain carries TRBV20-1 and TRBJ2-7; tentatively, D is TRBD1 (5 bases). The CDR3 has 13 residues. V gave up 3 bases and J gave up 2 bases, with 11 bases separating them. Germline V gives CDR1 DFQATT, CDR2 SNEGSKA (reference sequence). The CDR3 DNA follows: TGCAGTGCTAGCGCGGACACCACCTACGAGCAGTACTTC. Encoded protein: CSASADTTYEQYF.